Following are 22 T cell receptor beta chains from one sample sequenced in a study of shared clonotypes between healthy human individuals. Repertoires were generated with immunoSEQ multiplex PCR, while TCRdb's copy carries only in-frame clones and drops some. The table includes about 2.3 million clones, approximately 95% detected once. Sequenced sample: naive CD4+ T cells from PBMCs. Subset defined: CD45RA+ positively selected. All receptors derive from a man between 18 and 35 years old in good health. Some clones in this sample may be carry-over from other donors' samples.

The rearrangement uses TRBV28 and TRBJ1-2; D gene uncertain. CDR3 length: 12 residues. Trimming removed 6 bases at V and 5 bases at J, with 10 bases between. Germline CDR1 MDHEN, CDR2 SYDVKM. CDR3 region: CASSPLQYGYTF. In DNA, the CDR3 is TGTGCCAGCAGCCCTCTTCAATATGGCTACACCTTC.

In regard to this clone: The DNA is left out, because the CDR3 cannot be placed on it with certainty; the CDR3 is given as TCRdb lists it. The CDR3 spells CASSYSTSGREGQYF. The V gene is TRBV6-5, the J gene TRBJ2-7; TRBD2 is the table's D call and was not checked against the DNA. The CDR3 adds up to 15 amino acids, both ends counted. Germline CDR1 reads MNHEY; CDR2 reads SVGAGI.

J is TRBJ2-7 and V is TRBV7-3; D is perhaps TRBD2 (5 bases). Germline V gene lookup returns CDR1 SGHTA and CDR2 FQGTGA. The CDR3 consists of 13 residues. V was cut by 8 bases and J by 0 bases, with 11 bases left in between. CDR3 amino acids: CASGTGSSYEQYF. The CDR3 nucleotides read TGTGCCAGCGGAACGGGAAGCTCCTACGAGCAGTACTTC.

The chain is built from TRBV18 and TRBJ2-5; D gene unclear. CDR3 size: 14 residues. The V end lost 0 bases, the J end lost 2 bases, and 7 bases lay between the germline ends. Germline values: CDR1 KGHSH, CDR2 LQKENI. CDR3 nucleotide sequence: TGTGCCAGCTCACCACCTAACCTACAAGAGACCCAGTACTTC. Translated, it gives CASSPPNLQETQYF.

The rearrangement uses TRBV27 and TRBJ2-7; D gene unclear. The germline gives CDR1 MNHEY, CDR2 SMNVEV (reference sequence). This CDR3 has 16 amino acids. Trimming took 3 bases from V and 0 from J, leaving 15 bases between them. The chain's CDR3 is CASSLSAAISSYEQYF. In DNA form, the CDR3 reads TGTGCCAGCAGTTTGAGTGCAGCGATCAGCTCCTACGAGCAGTACTTC.

This clone has a handful of counts. The same CDR3 is also encoded by other DNA sequences in this sample. The gene calls are TRBV7-9 and TRBJ2-7; D is uncertain. The CDR3 has 12 amino acids. V was pared by 1 base and J by 3 bases, with 4 bases between. Germline loops: CDR1 SEHNR, CDR2 FQNEAQ (reference sequence). In DNA form, the CDR3 reads TGTGCCAGCAGCTTAGGTGTCTACGAGCAGTACTTC. Amino acids: CASSLGVYEQYF.

The chain combines TRBV2 with TRBJ2-1; perhaps TRBD2 as D (6 bases). The CDR3 runs to 16 residues. Trimming stripped 6 bases from V and 10 bases from J, with 25 bases between. Germline V gene sequence: CDR1 SNHLY, CDR2 FYNNEI. Written as DNA, the CDR3 is TGTGCCAGCAGGGAGGCCCGAGAGCTTCGGGGGAAGGAGCAGTTCTTC. Its translation: CASREARELRGKEQFF.

The V and J genes are TRBV14 and TRBJ1-1; D uncertain. V lost 1 base, J lost 3 bases, and 9 bases lay in between. Per germline, CDR1 SGHDN and CDR2 FVKESK. The CDR3 covers 14 residues. The CDR3 nucleotides are TGTGCCAGCAGCCAAGCAAGCACTGACACTGAAGCTTTCTTT. Translated: CASSQASTDTEAFF.

V is TRBV9 and J is TRBJ2-3; 9 nucleotides agree with TRBD2. V gave up 4 bases and J gave up 4 bases; unmatched junction bases: 13. This CDR3 contains 17 residues. Germline V gene sequence: CDR1 SGDLS, CDR2 YYNGEE. This CDR3 reads CASSLRVGTSYPDTQYF. CDR3 DNA: TGTGCCAGCAGCCTTCGGGTTGGGACTAGCTACCCAGATACGCAGTATTTT.

This clone was picked up one time. The V gene is TRBV6-6, the J gene TRBJ2-3, with 7 bases matching TRBD2. Trimming cost V 6 bases and J 3 bases; bases outside gene matches: 6. The V gene's germline CDR1 is MNHNY and CDR2 SVGAGI (reference sequence). This CDR3 spans 14 amino acids. The CDR3 DNA follows: TGTGCCAGCAGGCGCGCCGGGGGGACAGATACGCAGTATTTT. Translated: CASRRAGGTDTQYF.

The V gene is TRBV25-1, the J gene TRBJ2-5; no clear D gene. Trimming shortened V by 7 bases and J by 5 bases, and 20 bases separated the two germline ends. CDR3 length: 15 amino acids. The germline V gene has CDR1 MGHDK and CDR2 SYGVNS. For the CDR3, the DNA is TGTGCCAGCACCAAAAAGGGCGCAGGTTGGGAGACCCAGTACTTC. The encoded protein is CASTKKGAGWETQYF.

V and J are TRBV5-6 and TRBJ2-6; D remains ambiguous. The length of the CDR3 is 13 residues. Per the germline V gene, CDR1 is SGHDT and CDR2 is YYEEEE. Trimming pared 6 bases from V and 0 bases from J, leaving 4 bases between. CDR3 region: CASIDSGANVLTF. The CDR3 nucleotides are TGTGCCAGCATCGACTCTGGGGCCAACGTCCTGACTTTC.

CDR3 sequence reads: CASSLTQPSGANVLTF. The CDR3 DNA follows: TGTGCCAGCAGTCTAACACAACCCTCTGGGGCCAACGTCCTGACTTTC. This chain uses TRBV27 with TRBJ2-6, with D unclear. V was pared by 5 bases and J by 0 bases, with 11 bases between. The CDR3 contains 16 residues. CDR1 and CDR2 from the germline V gene are MNHEY and SMNVEV (reference sequence).

This rearrangement joins TRBV9 to TRBJ2-2; 11 bases are shared with TRBD1. The V and J ends lost 4 bases and 3 bases, in that order; junction bases with no gene match: 5. The germline CDR1 and CDR2 sequences are SGDLS and YYNGEE. This CDR3 has 16 residues. The CDR3 DNA reads as TGTGCCAGCAGCCCAGGACAGGGGGCGGACACCGGGGAGCTGTTTTTT. This translates into CASSPGQGADTGELFF. The variable domain in full, with the rest retrieved from reference TRBV9 and TRBJ2-2, is DSGVTQTPKHLITATGQRVTLRCSPRSGDLSVYWYQQSLDQGLQFLIQYYNGEERAKGNILERFSAQQFPDLHSELNLSSLELGDSALYFCASSPGQGADTGELFFGEGSRLTVL.

This sequence joins TRBV25-1 and TRBJ2-1; 10 positions match TRBD1. J lost 7 bases, V lost 4 bases, and 13 bases had no gene match. CDR3 size: 17 residues. Germline loops: CDR1 MGHDK, CDR2 SYGVNS. In DNA form, the CDR3 reads TGTGCCAGCAGTGCCAGTGGTAGGCGGACAGGGGGGAATGAGCAGTTCTTC. Amino acids: CASSASGRRTGGNEQFF.

This chain joins TRBV14 and TRBJ1-2, with D maybe TRBD1 (5 bases). V shed 5 bases and J shed 5 bases, with 12 bases lying between them. CDR1 SGHDN and CDR2 FVKESK come from the germline V gene. The CDR3 consists of 13 residues. CDR3 nucleotide sequence: TGTGCCAGCAGCGAAGCGACAGATTATGGCTACACCTTC. This encodes CASSEATDYGYTF.

Comments on this clone: Other DNA sequences in this sample translate to the same CDR3. V gene TRBV6-5 combines with J gene TRBJ2-7; D is unresolved. Looked up from germline, CDR1 is MNHEY and CDR2 is SVGAGI. Trimming removed 0 bases at V and 6 bases at J, with 3 bases between. CDR3 length: 11 amino acids. CDR3 in amino acids: CASSYSSEQYF. Here the CDR3 DNA reads TGTGCCAGCAGTTACTCGAGCGAGCAGTACTTC.

This chain links TRBV6-6 with TRBJ2-2, with TRBD2 matching 9 bases. Germline loops: CDR1 MNHNY, CDR2 SVGAGI (reference sequence). This CDR3 spans 16 amino acids. J lost 2 bases, V lost 6 bases, and 7 bases had no gene match. CDR3 coding DNA: TGTGCCAGCAGGGACCCGGGACTAGCTAACACCGGGGAGCTGTTTTTT. This sequence encodes CASRDPGLANTGELFF.

The V gene is TRBV9, the J gene TRBJ2-5, with 9 bases that match TRBD1. CDR3 length: 15 residues. V lost 4 bases and J lost 5; bases outside the gene matches: 9. CDR1 SGDLS and CDR2 YYNGEE come from the germline V gene. The CDR3 DNA reads TGTGCCAGCAGCTTCAGACAGGGGGTATGGGAGACCCAGTACTTC. Protein product: CASSFRQGVWETQYF.

The chain links TRBV28 to TRBJ1-2; D unresolved. Trimming pared 3 bases from V and 3 bases from J, leaving 14 bases between. CDR3 length: 15 residues. CDR1 and CDR2 from the germline V gene are MDHEN and SYDVKM. The CDR3 nucleotides are TGTGCCAGCAGTTTCGGGAGTCCCCCCGACTATGGCTACACCTTC. It yields the protein CASSFGSPPDYGYTF.

The chain recombines TRBV5-3 with TRBJ1-2, with D possibly being TRBD1 (5 bases). TRBV5-3 is flagged as an ORF with uncertain function. The V end was cut by 2 bases, the J end by 9 bases, with 14 bases between. This CDR3 has 13 residues. The CDR3 loop reads CARSLGTITRYTF. The DNA of the CDR3 is TGTGCCAGAAGCTTAGGGACCATTACGCGCTACACCTTC.

The gene calls are TRBV9 and TRBJ2-2; D is undetermined. Between the trimmed V and J ends, which lost 4 bases and 4 bases, there was a span of 5 bases. From germline, CDR1 is SGDLS and CDR2 YYNGEE. The CDR3 has 12 residues. CDR3 residues: CASSRATGELFF. CDR3 coding DNA: TGTGCCAGCAGCAGGGCCACCGGGGAGCTGTTTTTT.